What follows are 6 T cell receptor beta chains derived from one specimen sequenced in a study of blood T cell repertoires in COVID-19. The table came from immunoSEQ multiplex PCR; TCRdb's copy has only in-frame clones and leaves some out. The sample lists just over 15,000 clones; more than 70% were seen once. Sequencing used peripheral blood. These receptors all stem from a human donor in a cohort sampled during active COVID-19.

This clone was seen only once. This sequence joins TRBV4-3 and TRBJ2-7; 8 positions agree with TRBD2. The CDR3 has 15 residues. The V segment lost 0 bases and the J segment 7 bases; nucleotides outside the gene matches: 8. Per the germline V gene, CDR1 is LGHNA and CDR2 is YSLEER. The CDR3 DNA is TGCGCCAGCAGCCAAGATACGGCGGGAGGTAGAGAGCAGTACTTC. Its protein product is CASSQDTAGGREQYF.

The chain employs TRBV10-3 and TRBJ2-2; 9 bases fit TRBD1. Per the germline V gene, CDR1 is ENHRY and CDR2 is SYGVKD. The CDR3 has 15 residues. Losses at the gene ends were 4 bases for V and 4 bases for J; bases not matched to a gene: 4. The CDR3 nucleotides are TGTGCCATCAGTGGGGGACAGGGAGGCACCGGGGAGCTGTTTTTT. Protein product: CAISGGQGGTGELFF.

The chain employs TRBV29-1 and TRBJ2-7; no clear D gene. The CDR3 loop spans 12 amino acids. V was clipped by 7 bases and J by 0 bases, with 10 bases between them. The germline gives CDR1 SQVTM, CDR2 ANQGSEA. The CDR3, as DNA: TGCAGCGGGAGACTGAACTCCTACGAGCAGTACTTC. Translation gives CSGRLNSYEQYF.

The V gene is TRBV3-1 (or the pseudogene TRBV3-2), the J gene TRBJ1-4; TRBD1 matches 11 bases. The germline V gene has CDR1 LGHDT and CDR2 YNNKEL (reference sequence). This CDR3 contains 15 residues. V shed 1 base and J 11 bases; nucleotides not matched to a gene: 6. CDR3 amino acids: CASSQGGTGGSKLFF. CDR3 nucleotide sequence: TGTGCCAGCAGCCAAGGGGGGACAGGGGGAAGCAAACTGTTTTTT.

The CDR3 reads CAISGTGGAGQPQHF. The CDR3 nucleotides read TGTGCCATCAGTGGAACAGGGGGCGCAGGTCAGCCCCAGCATTTT. This chain uses TRBV10-3 with TRBJ1-5, with 9 bases that match TRBD1. This CDR3 has 15 amino acids. CDR1 and CDR2 from the germline V gene are ENHRY and SYGVKD. The V gene end was trimmed by 4 bases and the J gene end by 6 bases; junction bases not matched to a gene: 7.

The chain recombines TRBV27 with TRBJ1-5, with 8 bases matching TRBD1. The CDR3 runs 18 residues. The J segment lost 0 bases and the V segment lost 6 bases, leaving 13 bases of the junction unmatched. The germline gives CDR1 MNHEY, CDR2 SMNVEV (reference sequence). As DNA, the CDR3 is TGTGCCAGCAGCCCCACGGGACAGGTCGCCTATAGCAATCAGCCCCAGCATTTT. As protein: CASSPTGQVAYSNQPQHF.